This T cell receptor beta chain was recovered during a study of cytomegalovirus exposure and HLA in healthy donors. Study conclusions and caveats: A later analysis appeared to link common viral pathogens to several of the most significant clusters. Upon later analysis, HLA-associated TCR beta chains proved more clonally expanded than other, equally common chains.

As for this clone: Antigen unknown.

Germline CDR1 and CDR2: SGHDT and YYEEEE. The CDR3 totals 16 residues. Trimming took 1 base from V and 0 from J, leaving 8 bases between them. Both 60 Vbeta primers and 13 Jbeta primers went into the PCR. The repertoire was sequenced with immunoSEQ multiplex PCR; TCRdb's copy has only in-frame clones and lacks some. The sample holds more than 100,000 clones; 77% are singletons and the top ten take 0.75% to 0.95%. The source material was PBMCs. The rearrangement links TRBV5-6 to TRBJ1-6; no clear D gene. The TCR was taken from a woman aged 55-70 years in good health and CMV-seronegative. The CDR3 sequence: CASSLSGFSYNSPLHF. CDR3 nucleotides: TGTGCCAGCAGCTTGTCGGGTTTCTCCTATAATTCACCCCTCCACTTT.